The 14 T cell receptor beta chains given below trace back to one sample, sequenced in a study of blood T cells in healthy people across ages (dated by TCRdb to between 2014 and 2017). Preparation of the library involved 5' RACE. TCRdb shows the sequencer as Illumina HiSeq 2500. A second PCR of roughly 7 to 11 cycles was performed with a sample-barcoded 5' primer and a J-beta primer mix. TCRdb reanalyzed the raw reads on its own, using fastp at Q25 for trimming and MiXCR for clone calling, and kept in-frame beta chains. Rows with a matching CDR3 protein are joined into one entry that keeps the most common DNA and genes. This sample is represented by about 780,000 distinct CDR3 sequences; around 62% of them were singletons. The top ten clonotypes cover roughly 26% of the sample. What was sequenced was blood. The receptors stem from a man in his thirties or forties in good health.

This chain joins TRBV6-1 and TRBJ2-1, with a tentative D call TRBD2 (6 bases). Matching the DNA end better, TRBJ2-7 makes the J call doubtful. CDR3 length: 14 residues. The germline V gene encodes CDR1 MNHNS and CDR2 SASEGT. The CDR3 DNA is TGTGCCAGCAGGGGGACTGTCTCCTACAATGAGCAGTACTTC. Its translation is CASRGTVSYNEQYF.

The chain carries TRBV7-6 and TRBJ2-4; TRBD2 might be the D (7 bases). The DNA end favors TRBJ2-7, so the J call may be wrong. Per the germline V gene, CDR1 is SGHVS and CDR2 is FNYEAQ. The CDR3 is 15 residues long. CDR3 protein: CASSLGGGREYEQYF. CDR3 sequence (DNA): TGTGCCAGCAGCTTAGGCGGGGGCAGGGAATACGAGCAGTACTTC.

The sample holds a few counts of this clonotype. It may be a read error: a sequence one base away is much more abundant. This rearrangement joins TRBV7-2 to TRBJ2-3; D call uncertain. Trimming cost V 6 bases and J 0 bases, with 4 bases left between them. The CDR3 totals 12 residues. Per the germline V gene, CDR1 is SGHTA and CDR2 is FQGNSA. DNA for the CDR3: TGTGCCAGCAGACCCAGCACAGATACGCAGTATTTT. It encodes CASRPSTDTQYF.

This chain joins TRBV10-3 and TRBJ2-7, with TRBD2 identical over 9 bases. V dropped 10 bases and J dropped 3; count of bases not matched to a gene: 10. The CDR3 is made up of 14 amino acids. Germline CDR1 ENHRY, CDR2 SYGVKD. The CDR3 DNA is TGTGCCACCACGGACCTAGCGGGGTACTACGAGCAGTACTTC. Amino acid sequence: CATTDLAGYYEQYF.

This clonotype has only one observation. The J gene is TRBJ2-4, the V gene TRBV4-3; 7 positions agree with TRBD2. The DNA end is more similar to TRBJ2-7, so the J call may be wrong. The CDR3 is made up of 15 amino acids. Germline CDR1 and CDR2: LGHNA and YSLEER. CDR3 residues: CASSQDVAGAYEQYF. DNA for the CDR3: TGCGCCAGCAGCCAAGATGTTGCGGGGGCCTACGAGCAGTACTTC.

The chain carries TRBV6-6 and TRBJ2-7, with D hard to call. Trimming left V 2 bases short and J 2 bases short, with 10 bases between. This CDR3 comprises 14 residues. Germline values: CDR1 MNHNY, CDR2 SVGAGI (reference sequence). The CDR3 sequence is CASSYKKGTYEQYF. In DNA form, the CDR3 reads TGTGCCAGCAGTTACAAAAAGGGAACCTACGAGCAGTACTTC.

This clonotype was recorded a few times. This chain connects TRBV7-2 to TRBJ1-1; 7 nucleotides line up with TRBD1. The germline V gene encodes CDR1 SGHTA and CDR2 FQGNSA. Trimming removed 5 bases from V and 1 base from J; junction bases left unmatched: 4. CDR3 length equals 14 residues. The CDR3 DNA is TGTGCCAGCAGCCCTCGACAGGGGAACACTGAAGCTTTCTTT. Amino acid sequence: CASSPRQGNTEAFF.

The chain carries TRBV4-3 and TRBJ2-7; D not resolved. Germline assignment: CDR1 LGHNA and CDR2 YSLEER. This CDR3 region has 13 residues. The ends were cut back, 0 bases at V and 6 bases at J, with 9 bases in the middle. The chain's CDR3 is CASSQDRVIEQYF. In nucleotides, the CDR3 is TGCGCCAGCAGCCAAGATCGCGTAATCGAGCAGTACTTC.

This rearrangement joins TRBV10-3 to TRBJ2-7, with D possibly matching TRBD2 (6 bases). The CDR3 runs 14 residues. Per germline, CDR1 ENHRY and CDR2 SYGVKD. With 2 bases removed from V and 4 bases from J, the gap between germline ends came to 12 bases. DNA for the CDR3: TGTGCCATCAGTGAGAGGGAGGAACAGTACGAGCAGTACTTC. Its translation is CAISEREEQYEQYF.

The J gene is TRBJ1-2, the V gene TRBV28; D gene ambiguous. The germline gives CDR1 MDHEN, CDR2 SYDVKM. Trimming shortened V by 4 bases and J by 3 bases, and 12 bases separated the two germline ends. CDR3 size: 14 residues. CDR3 protein: CASSWAGPYYGYTF. CDR3 in DNA: TGTGCCAGCAGTTGGGCAGGCCCCTACTATGGCTACACCTTC.

This sequence joins TRBV27 and TRBJ1-2; D unresolved. Trimming stripped 3 bases from V and 7 bases from J, with 18 bases between. Germline lookup yields CDR1 MNHEY and CDR2 SMNVEV (reference sequence). The CDR3 is made up of 15 amino acids. The CDR3 here is CASSFSDAQSGGYTF. The CDR3, as DNA: TGTGCCAGCAGTTTTTCGGACGCACAATCGGGTGGCTACACCTTC.

This clonotype came up a few times. The chain carries TRBV12-3 or TRBV12-4 and TRBJ2-5, with 7 bases matching TRBD2. Trimming took 5 bases from V and 2 from J; bases not matched to a gene: 5. CDR3 length: 14 residues. The CDR3 here is CASSSGARQETQYF. The CDR3 DNA follows: TGTGCCAGCAGTAGCGGGGCCAGACAAGAGACCCAGTACTTC.

This clonotype has only a few counts. J is TRBJ2-7 and V is TRBV20-1; the match to TRBD2 covers 9 bases. The CDR3 runs to 13 residues. The V segment lost 2 bases and the J segment 4 bases; nucleotides outside the gene matches: 3. Germline CDR1 is DFQATT and CDR2 is SNEGSKA (reference sequence). CDR3 protein: CSARPSGAYEQYF. The CDR3, as DNA: TGCAGTGCTAGACCTAGCGGGGCTTACGAGCAGTACTTC.

CDR3 in amino acids: CASSYGDRDYNEQFF. CDR3 nucleotides: TGTGCCAGCAGTTACGGGGACAGGGACTACAATGAGCAGTTCTTC. The chain has TRBV6-2 or TRBV6-3 and TRBJ2-1, with 9 bases matching TRBD1. J gave up 3 bases and V 2 bases, and 2 bases lay outside the gene matches. Germline lookup yields CDR1 MNHEY and CDR2 SVGEGT. This CDR3 region has 15 residues.